These T cell receptor beta chains were read from a single sample in a study of CD4+ T cells in melanoma. Libraries were prepared by immunoSEQ multiplex PCR; TCRdb keeps only in-frame clonotypes and omits some of them. Among over 8,000 clones listed, around 70% were seen once. Sequencing was performed on tumor tissue. Every receptor here comes from a human donor with melanoma. Both conserved end residues are part of each CDR3. Fields, in order: D gene, V gene, clone size, J gene, CDR3 length, CDR3 protein, CDR3 DNA. The D gene is left open where the match is weak. Size tells how often a clone was seen (once, few, many) or the class of an expanded clone, and some rows leave it out.

TRBD1,TRBV5-1,.,TRBJ1-2,18,CASTSESWTGGSDYGYTF,TGCGCCAGCACCTCGGAGAGTTGGACAGGGGGCTCGGACTATGGCTACACCTTC
TRBD1,TRBV5-1,few,TRBJ2-3,14,CASSAGQGTDTQYF,TGCGCCAGCAGCGCGGGACAGGGCACAGATACGCAGTATTTT
.,TRBV18,.,TRBJ1-5,15,CASSARGGSNQPQHF,TGTGCCAGCTCCGCCAGGGGCGGTTCCAATCAGCCCCAGCATTTT
.,TRBV5-4,.,TRBJ2-7,13,CASSFTRAHEQYF,TGTGCCAGCAGCTTTACCCGAGCCCACGAGCAGTACTTC
.,TRBV5-4,.,TRBJ2-1,11,CASSLGNEQFF,TGTGCCAGCAGCTTAGGGAATGAGCAGTTCTTC
TRBD1,TRBV27,few,TRBJ1-6,16,CASTEQGAPLKSPLHF,TGTGCCAGCACCGAACAGGGGGCGCCGCTAAAATCACCCCTCCACTTT
.,TRBV19,.,TRBJ1-1,16,CASSGRRLTQRAEAFF,TGTGCCAGTAGTGGGAGGCGGCTGACGCAGCGTGCTGAAGCTTTCTTT
TRBD2,TRBV7-2,.,TRBJ2-6,20,CASSLAGHSGGTSGANVLTF,TGTGCCAGCAGCCTAGCCGGCCATAGCGGGGGGACCTCTGGGGCCAACGTCCTGACTTTC
.,TRBV30,.,TRBJ1-3,14,CAWNTGRSGNTIYF,TGTGCCTGGAACACAGGCCGCTCTGGAAACACCATATATTTT
.,TRBV2,.,TRBJ1-1,12,CASNLGLTEAFF,TGTGCCAGCAATCTCGGGTTAACTGAAGCTTTCTTT
.,TRBV11-2,few,TRBJ2-7,15,CASSLGTSPGHEQYF,TGTGCCAGCAGCTTAGGAACTAGCCCGGGCCACGAGCAGTACTTC
.,TRBV5-1,.,TRBJ2-3,15,CASSPGQTRGDTQYF,TGCGCCAGCAGCCCGGGACAAACCCGGGGGGATACGCAGTATTTT
.,TRBV7-7,.,TRBJ1-6,17,CASSPWGLSSYNSPLHF,TGTGCCAGCAGCCCATGGGGCCTTAGCTCCTATAATTCACCCCTCCACTTT
.,TRBV19,.,TRBJ2-1,13,CASGTAIYNEQFF,TGTGCCAGTGGGACCGCGATCTACAATGAGCAGTTCTTC
.,TRBV2,.,TRBJ2-1,11,CASSPRDEQFF,TGTGCCAGCAGCCCTCGGGACGAGCAGTTCTTC
TRBD2,TRBV5-4,.,TRBJ2-7,14,CASSGGGFNYEQYF,TGTGCCAGCAGCGGGGGAGGGTTTAACTACGAGCAGTACTTC
TRBD1,TRBV4-1,.,TRBJ2-4,14,CASSQGTGRHIQYF,TGCGCCAGCAGCCAAGGGACAGGGCGGCACATTCAGTACTTC
.,TRBV11-2,.,TRBJ1-1,15,CASSLVPGGSTEAFF,TGTGCCAGCAGCTTAGTTCCTGGGGGGAGTACTGAAGCTTTCTTT
TRBD1,TRBV6-5,.,TRBJ2-3,13,CASRGTGIPTQYF,TGTGCCAGCAGGGGGACAGGGATACCTACGCAGTATTTT
.,TRBV27,few,TRBJ1-1,14,CASSPAGRVTEAFF,TGTGCCAGCAGTCCAGCCGGTCGGGTCACTGAAGCTTTCTTT
.,TRBV5-1,.,TRBJ2-2,15,CASSFQGSDTGELFF,TGCGCCAGCAGCTTTCAGGGGTCAGACACCGGGGAGCTGTTTTTT
TRBD1,TRBV6-6,.,TRBJ1-1,13,CASSWDRNTEAFF,TGTGCCAGCAGTTGGGACAGGAACACTGAAGCTTTCTTT
TRBD1,TRBV7-2,.,TRBJ2-4,14,CASSSLDRGDIQYF,TGTGCCAGCAGCTCACTTGACAGGGGAGACATTCAGTACTTC
TRBD1,TRBV2,.,TRBJ2-7,14,CASSKTGFSYEQYF,TGTGCCAGCAGTAAGACAGGGTTCTCCTACGAGCAGTACTTC
.,TRBV9,.,TRBJ1-5,13,CASSVEPGQPQHF,TGTGCCAGCAGCGTAGAGCCAGGGCAGCCCCAGCATTTT
.,TRBV5-4,.,TRBJ2-7,11,CASSAGYEQYF,TGTGCCAGCAGCGCAGGTTACGAGCAGTACTTC
.,TRBV5-6,.,TRBJ2-7,14,CASSARTDSYEQYF,TGTGCCAGCAGCGCCCGGACGGACTCCTACGAGCAGTACTTC
.,TRBV7-2,few,TRBJ2-7,17,CASSQDPVGGASYEQYF,TGTGCCAGCAGCCAGGACCCCGTGGGGGGGGCGTCTTACGAGCAGTACTTC
.,TRBV7-9,.,TRBJ1-2,17,CASSPPGGGRGNYGYTF,TGTGCCAGCAGCCCTCCGGGCGGGGGTCGGGGTAACTATGGCTACACCTTC
TRBD2,TRBV6-6,.,TRBJ2-1,14,CASTGGGTRNEQFF,TGTGCCAGCACGGGCGGGGGGACCCGGAATGAGCAGTTCTTC
TRBD2,TRBV5-1,few,TRBJ2-7,14,CASSLAGGSYEQYF,TGCGCCAGCAGCTTGGCCGGGGGGTCCTACGAGCAGTACTTC
.,TRBV7-9,.,TRBJ1-3,17,CASSPRVLMGSGNTIYF,TGTGCCAGCAGCCCCAGGGTCTTGATGGGTTCTGGAAACACCATATATTTT
.,TRBV4-1,.,TRBJ2-5,16,CASSQGWTPRGETQYF,TGCGCCAGCAGCCAAGGATGGACCCCCCGCGGAGAGACCCAGTACTTC
.,TRBV2,.,TRBJ1-3,15,CASSEARGSGNTIYF,TGTGCCAGCAGTGAAGCGCGGGGGTCTGGAAACACCATATATTTT
TRBD2,TRBV5-1,.,TRBJ2-3,17,CASSPGTSGVDTDTQYF,TGCGCCAGCAGCCCCGGGACTAGCGGAGTAGACACAGATACGCAGTATTTT
.,TRBV29-1,.,TRBJ1-1,12,CSVVRANTEAFF,TGCAGCGTTGTCCGGGCCAACACTGAAGCTTTCTTT
.,TRBV2,.,TRBJ2-7,14,CASSEGQEPKRQYF,TGTGCCAGCAGTGAAGGCCAGGAACCGAAGAGGCAGTACTTC
.,TRBV7-9,.,TRBJ1-2,14,CASSPPQGIGGYTF,TGTGCCAGCAGCCCTCCACAGGGAATAGGAGGCTACACCTTC
.,TRBV10-3,.,TRBJ2-7,12,CAIRGTGYEQYF,TGTGCCATCAGGGGGACGGGCTACGAGCAGTACTTC
.,TRBV30,.,TRBJ1-3,16,CAWSVGHVRGGNTIYF,TGTGCCTGGAGTGTAGGGCACGTTAGGGGTGGAAACACCATATATTTT
TRBD1,TRBV2,few,TRBJ1-1,14,CASSYRGENTEAFF,TGTGCCAGCAGCTACAGGGGGGAGAACACTGAAGCTTTCTTT
.,TRBV5-1,.,TRBJ2-5,16,CASSFGGGQGQETQYF,TGCGCCAGCAGCTTCGGGGGCGGGCAGGGTCAAGAGACCCAGTACTTC
.,TRBV6-5,.,TRBJ2-1,13,CASSYSRNNEQFF,TGTGCCAGCAGTTACTCACGGAACAATGAGCAGTTCTTC
.,TRBV15,.,TRBJ2-2,16,CATSRGPSRTIGELFF,TGTGCCACCAGCAGAGGACCTTCCCGGACCATCGGGGAGCTGTTTTTT
TRBD2,TRBV14,.,TRBJ2-1,14,CASSRTSGINEQFF,TGTGCCAGCAGCCGTACTAGCGGGATCAATGAGCAGTTCTTC
TRBD1,TRBV9,.,TRBJ1-5,15,CASSAQGATGQPQHF,TGTGCCAGCAGCGCCCAGGGGGCGACAGGTCAGCCCCAGCATTTT
.,TRBV19,.,TRBJ1-1,13,CAVKRDRTTEAFF,TGTGCCGTTAAACGAGACAGGACCACTGAAGCTTTCTTT
TRBD2,TRBV5-1,.,TRBJ2-5,16,CASSLPLAGDVETQYF,TGCGCCAGCAGCTTGCCCCTAGCGGGGGACGTGGAGACCCAGTACTTC
.,TRBV6-5,.,TRBJ1-2,14,CASSYSGGSYGYTF,TGTGCCAGCAGTTACTCGGGGGGGTCCTATGGCTACACCTTC
.,TRBV7-3,.,TRBJ2-5,13,CASSLIGSETQYF,TGTGCCAGCAGCTTAATCGGGTCGGAGACCCAGTACTTC
.,TRBV6-6,.,TRBJ1-2,16,CASSYTAQAANYGYTF,TGTGCCAGCAGTTACACAGCTCAGGCAGCGAACTATGGCTACACCTTC
.,TRBV5-8,few,TRBJ1-2,16,CASSSFPPDSNYGYTF,TGTGCCAGCAGCTCATTCCCTCCTGACAGTAACTATGGCTACACCTTC
.,TRBV28,.,TRBJ1-1,15,CASRSSGGRGTEAFF,TGTGCCAGCAGGAGTTCGGGTGGACGGGGCACTGAAGCTTTCTTT
TRBD2,TRBV5-6,.,TRBJ2-5,16,CASSLPLARGAETQYF,TGTGCCAGCAGCTTGCCTCTAGCGCGGGGGGCGGAGACCCAGTACTTC
.,TRBV28,few,TRBJ2-5,13,CASRPQGKETQYF,TGTGCCAGCAGACCACAGGGTAAAGAGACCCAGTACTTC
.,TRBV6-5,.,TRBJ2-7,12,CASSYGGLEQYF,TGTGCCAGCAGTTACGGGGGTCTCGAGCAGTACTTC
.,TRBV19,.,TRBJ2-5,13,CASSQGSKETQYF,TGTGCCAGTAGTCAGGGCTCGAAAGAGACCCAGTACTTC
.,TRBV19,.,TRBJ1-1,14,CASRNWALNTEAFF,TGTGCCAGTCGAAATTGGGCCCTGAACACTGAAGCTTTCTTT
.,TRBV5-8,.,TRBJ2-1,17,CASSFRQVMGRLSEQFF,TGTGCCAGCAGTTTCCGACAGGTAATGGGTCGACTAAGTGAGCAGTTCTTC